These T cell receptor beta chains were read from a single sample in a study of cytomegalovirus exposure and HLA in healthy donors. Using immunoSEQ multiplex PCR, the repertoire was profiled, and TCRdb retains in-frame clones only, with some absent. In the table there are approximately 150,000 clones, around 80% of which are singletons. The material sequenced was PBMCs. The origin of the receptors is a man younger than 30 in good health and CMV-seropositive. Both conserved end residues are part of each CDR3. The D gene is left open where the match is weak. Some rows mark clone size as missing; the rest say once, few, many or name a class of expanded clone.

NA NA TRBJ2-6 TRBV4-2 CASSQVGRISGANVLTF TGTGCCAGCAGCCAAGTGGGGCGAATCTCTGGGGCCAACGTCCTGACTTTC
once NA TRBJ1-5 TRBV7-2 CASSLGGSQPQHF TGTGCCAGCAGCCTGGGTGGGAGTCAGCCCCAGCATTTT
NA TRBD2 TRBJ2-7 TRBV30 CAWSVLGSYGTSGRSSFEQYF TGTGCCTGGAGTGTACTCGGATCGTACGGGACTAGCGGGAGGTCCTCTTTTGAGCAGTACTTC
NA NA TRBJ2-3 TRBV7-9 CASSLRGPTEKNTDTQYF TGTGCCAGCAGTTTGCGGGGGCCGACGGAAAAGAATACAGATACGCAGTATTTT
NA TRBD1 TRBJ1-2 TRBV29-1 CSGGGPRDKNFYGYTF TGCAGCGGAGGGGGCCCACGGGACAAGAATTTCTATGGCTACACCTTC
NA TRBD1 TRBJ2-4 TRBV5-1 CASSLEGGLDIQYF TGCGCCAGCAGCTTGGAAGGGGGCTTGGACATTCAGTACTTC
once TRBD2 TRBJ2-3 TRBV29-1 CSVWSRGGTQYF TGCAGCGTCTGGTCCCGGGGGGGTACGCAGTATTTT
NA NA TRBJ1-6 TRBV19 CASSTGQSYNSPLHF TGTGCCAGTAGTACAGGACAGTCTTATAATTCACCCCTCCACTTT
NA NA TRBJ2-7 TRBV27 CASSYAGASYEQYF TGTGCCAGCAGTTATGCAGGGGCTTCCTACGAGCAGTACTTC
NA NA TRBJ2-7 TRBV10-3 CAISPTGTHGPYEQYF TGTGCCATCAGTCCCACCGGGACACACGGCCCCTACGAGCAGTACTTC
NA TRBD1 TRBJ1-4 TRBV30 CAWSINDRGATNEKLFF TGTGCCTGGAGTATTAATGACAGGGGAGCAACTAATGAAAAACTGTTTTTT
NA TRBD1 TRBJ2-1 TRBV27 CASSIDRGLNEQFF TGTGCCAGCAGTATTGACAGGGGGCTGAATGAGCAGTTCTTC
NA NA TRBJ2-1 TRBV10-3 CATGSGSEQFF TGTGCCACGGGGTCGGGGTCCGAGCAGTTCTTC
NA TRBD1 TRBJ1-1 TRBV5-4 CASSRGQGGVTEAFF TGTGCCAGCAGCCGGGGACAGGGCGGAGTCACTGAAGCTTTCTTT
once TRBD1 TRBJ1-2 TRBV18 CASSPGDRIPGGYTF TGTGCCAGCTCACCAGGGGACAGGATTCCCGGTGGCTACACCTTC
NA TRBD1 TRBJ2-7 TRBV5-6 CASSLGQGDEQYF TGTGCCAGCAGCTTGGGACAGGGGGACGAGCAGTACTTC
NA NA TRBJ2-1 TRBV7-7 CASSLGPVTNYNEQFF TGTGCCAGCAGCTTAGGCCCCGTGACTAACTACAATGAGCAGTTCTTC
NA TRBD1 TRBJ1-2 TRBV6-1 CASSERTGDYGYTF TGTGCCAGCAGTGAGAGGACAGGGGACTATGGCTACACCTTC
NA TRBD2 TRBJ2-2 TRBV7-9 CASSLPGGTGELFF TGTGCCAGCAGCTTACCGGGGGGTACCGGGGAGCTGTTTTTT
NA NA TRBJ2-1 TRBV5-1 CASSLNSFEQFF TGCGCCAGCAGCTTAAACAGTTTTGAGCAGTTCTTC
once TRBD1 TRBJ2-1 TRBV19 CASSSGQGFLEQFF TGTGCCAGTAGTTCCGGACAGGGTTTTTTGGAGCAGTTCTTC
NA TRBD1 TRBJ2-6 TRBV7-2 CASSLAPGQGYIFSGANVLTF TGTGCCAGCAGCTTAGCCCCGGGACAGGGTTACATCTTCTCTGGGGCCAACGTCCTGACTTTC
NA NA TRBJ2-7 TRBV18 CASSPPQGGVAYEQYF TGTGCCAGCTCACCACCGCAGGGCGGGGTGGCCTACGAGCAGTACTTC
NA NA TRBJ2-1 TRBV13 CASSLAGSDGNEQFF TGTGCCAGCAGCTTAGCCGGGAGTGACGGAAATGAGCAGTTCTTC
NA NA TRBJ1-2 TRBV9 CASSLTSPANYGYTF TGTGCCAGCAGCTTAACCTCCCCGGCTAACTATGGCTACACCTTC
NA TRBD1 TRBJ2-7 TRBV2 CASNRDRRTYEQYF TGTGCCAGCAATCGGGACAGGAGAACCTACGAGCAGTACTTC
NA TRBD1 TRBJ2-3 TRBV15 CATSRDLYFQGTGIGDTQYF TGTGCCACCAGCAGAGATCTATATTTTCAGGGGACAGGGATAGGAGATACGCAGTATTTT
few TRBD1 TRBJ2-7 TRBV13 CASSGQGISYEQYF TGTGCCAGCAGCGGACAGGGGATCTCCTACGAGCAGTACTTC
NA TRBD2 TRBJ2-7 TRBV5-6 CASSFSPNSGAEQYF TGTGCCAGCAGCTTTTCTCCCAATAGCGGGGCCGAGCAGTACTTC
NA NA TRBJ2-3 TRBV9 CASSVTGHTTDTQYF TGTGCCAGCAGCGTAACGGGACATACCACAGATACGCAGTATTTT
few TRBD2 TRBJ2-1 TRBV14 CASSRTGGSYNEQFF TGTGCCAGCAGCCGCACGGGAGGCTCCTACAATGAGCAGTTCTTC
NA TRBD2 TRBJ2-1 TRBV9 CASSVGGLAGVGGEQFF TGTGCCAGCAGCGTAGGGGGACTAGCGGGAGTCGGAGGAGAGCAGTTCTTC
NA TRBD1 TRBJ1-1 TRBV5-1 CASSLVTGRNTEAFF TGCGCCAGCAGCTTGGTGACAGGGAGGAACACTGAAGCTTTCTTT
NA NA TRBJ2-5 TRBV13 CASSSGSRRETQYF TGTGCCAGCAGCTCCGGCAGCCGGCGGGAGACCCAGTACTTC
NA TRBD1 TRBJ2-1 TRBV5-4 CASSGGQGNEQFF TGTGCCAGCAGCGGGGGACAGGGCAATGAGCAGTTCTTC
NA TRBD1 TRBJ1-1 TRBV7-9 CASSPRGRSFEAFF TGTGCCAGCAGCCCCAGGGGGCGCAGTTTTGAAGCTTTCTTT
NA NA TRBJ1-1 TRBV10-3 CAISESGSGTEAFF TGTGCCATCAGTGAGTCAGGGAGTGGGACTGAAGCTTTCTTT
NA TRBD2 TRBJ2-2 TRBV11-2 CASSIRPSGVWSTGELFF TGTGCCAGCAGCATACGGCCTAGCGGAGTTTGGAGTACCGGGGAGCTGTTTTTT
NA NA TRBJ2-2 TRBV19 CASGPATGSSNTGELFF TGTGCCAGTGGGCCAGCGACAGGATCCTCGAACACCGGGGAGCTGTTTTTT
NA NA TRBJ1-2 TRBV2 CASSEIGQGDYGYTF TGTGCCAGCAGTGAAATAGGGCAGGGTGACTATGGCTACACCTTC
NA NA TRBJ2-1 TRBV11-2 CASSFAGLWSEQFF TGTGCCAGCAGCTTTGCGGGTCTTTGGAGTGAGCAGTTCTTC
NA NA TRBJ2-4 TRBV19 CASSPRTAGVKNIQYF TGTGCCAGTAGTCCTCGGACAGCCGGGGTCAAAAACATTCAGTACTTC
NA TRBD2 TRBJ2-7 TRBV7-9 CASSPRGTGPYEQYF TGTGCCAGCAGCCCGCGGGGGACGGGTCCCTACGAGCAGTACTTC
NA TRBD1 TRBJ2-7 TRBV7-2 CASSLHHGTGGYEQYF TGTGCCAGCAGCTTACACCACGGGACAGGAGGCTACGAGCAGTACTTC
NA NA TRBJ2-7 TRBV15 CATSRDLAEFNEQYF TGTGCCACCAGCAGAGATCTTGCCGAGTTTAACGAGCAGTACTTC
NA TRBD1 TRBJ1-2 TRBV19 CASSPTGTGNYGYTF TGTGCCAGTAGTCCTACCGGGACAGGAAACTATGGCTACACCTTC
NA NA TRBJ1-5 TRBV19 CASSIAGWGNQPQHF TGTGCCAGTAGTATTGCAGGTTGGGGCAATCAGCCCCAGCATTTT
NA NA TRBJ2-1 TRBV7-3 CASSLAANSYNEQFF TGTGCCAGCAGCTTAGCGGCGAACTCCTACAATGAGCAGTTCTTC
NA TRBD2 TRBJ2-7 TRBV27 CASSLSGGLSLEQYF TGTGCCAGCAGTCTTAGCGGGGGACTCTCCTTGGAGCAGTACTTC
NA NA TRBJ1-3 TRBV5-6 CASSVDSSGNTIYF TGTGCCAGCAGCGTGGACAGCTCTGGAAACACCATATATTTT
NA NA TRBJ1-2 TRBV30 CAGYERGLVAYGYTF TGTGCCGGCTATGAAAGGGGTCTGGTAGCCTATGGCTACACCTTC
NA NA TRBJ1-5 TRBV27 CASSLSASSNQPQHF TGTGCCAGCAGTTTATCGGCATCCAGCAATCAGCCCCAGCATTTT
NA NA TRBJ1-1 TRBV6-5 CASSSPDRYTEAFF TGTGCCAGCAGTAGTCCGGACAGATACACTGAAGCTTTCTTT
NA NA TRBJ2-7 TRBV6-5 CASSYNSGYEQYF TGTGCCAGCAGTTACAATTCAGGCTACGAGCAGTACTTC
NA TRBD2 TRBJ2-7 TRBV11-2 CASSFGLAGGTSYEQYF TGTGCCAGCAGCTTCGGACTAGCGGGAGGAACCTCCTACGAGCAGTACTTC
NA NA TRBJ2-4 TRBV29-1 CSVVAAYIQYF TGCAGCGTTGTAGCGGCGTACATTCAGTACTTC
NA TRBD1 TRBJ1-5 TRBV7-9 CASSQGQGAQPQHF TGTGCCAGCAGCCAGGGACAGGGGGCTCAGCCCCAGCATTTT
NA TRBD2 TRBJ2-1 TRBV4-3 CASSQAGGYYNEQFF TGCGCCAGCAGCCAAGCGGGGGGATACTACAATGAGCAGTTCTTC